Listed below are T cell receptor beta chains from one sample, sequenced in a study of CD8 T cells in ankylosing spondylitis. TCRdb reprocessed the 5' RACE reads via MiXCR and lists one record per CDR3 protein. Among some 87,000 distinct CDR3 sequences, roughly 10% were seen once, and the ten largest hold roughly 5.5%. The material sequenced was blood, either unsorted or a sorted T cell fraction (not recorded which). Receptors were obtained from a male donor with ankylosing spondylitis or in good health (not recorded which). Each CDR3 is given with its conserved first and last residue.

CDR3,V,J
CASSQGGQGINEQFF,TRBV27,TRBJ2-1
CASSMKVSYEQYF,TRBV5-1,TRBJ2-7
CSVGDTIVRGYTF,TRBV29-1,TRBJ1-2
CSAREGHRYEQYF,TRBV20-1,TRBJ2-7
CASSFARRGTTNEKLFF,TRBV12-3/TRBV12-4,TRBJ1-4
CASSPRQAPSDTQYF,TRBV7-3,TRBJ2-3
CAWMDGRTPEQYF,TRBV30,TRBJ2-7
CASSFPDRDYSNQPQHF,TRBV27,TRBJ1-5
CASSYLTSGGADEQFF,TRBV7-2,TRBJ2-1
CASSLEGGEQYF,TRBV7-6,TRBJ2-7
CASSPHAPHTTNEQFF,TRBV18,TRBJ2-1
CSARLPDFEGYTF,TRBV20-1,TRBJ1-2
CASRAQVSYEQYF,TRBV6-4,TRBJ2-7
CASSPSGTSGEGEQFF,TRBV28,TRBJ2-1
CASSRDSLREQFF,TRBV3-1,TRBJ2-1
CASSDTAGTSGGETYEQYF,TRBV7-6,TRBJ2-7